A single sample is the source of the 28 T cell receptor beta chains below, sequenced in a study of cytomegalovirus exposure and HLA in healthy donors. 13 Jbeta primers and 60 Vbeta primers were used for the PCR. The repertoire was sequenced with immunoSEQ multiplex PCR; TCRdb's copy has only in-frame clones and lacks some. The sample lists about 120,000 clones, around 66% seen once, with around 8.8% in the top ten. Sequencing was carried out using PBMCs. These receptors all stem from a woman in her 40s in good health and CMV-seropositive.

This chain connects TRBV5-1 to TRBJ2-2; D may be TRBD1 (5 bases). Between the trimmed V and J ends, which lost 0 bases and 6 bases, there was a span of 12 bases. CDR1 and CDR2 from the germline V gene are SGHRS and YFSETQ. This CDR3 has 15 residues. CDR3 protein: CASSLDHRLAGELFF. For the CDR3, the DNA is TGCGCCAGCAGCTTGGACCACAGGTTAGCCGGGGAGCTGTTTTTT.

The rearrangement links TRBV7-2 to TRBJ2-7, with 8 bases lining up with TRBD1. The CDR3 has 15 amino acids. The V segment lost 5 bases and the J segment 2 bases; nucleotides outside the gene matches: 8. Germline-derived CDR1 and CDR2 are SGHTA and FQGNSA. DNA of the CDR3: TGTGCCAGCAGCCCTGACAGGGGAGAAGCCTACGAGCAGTACTTC. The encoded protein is CASSPDRGEAYEQYF.

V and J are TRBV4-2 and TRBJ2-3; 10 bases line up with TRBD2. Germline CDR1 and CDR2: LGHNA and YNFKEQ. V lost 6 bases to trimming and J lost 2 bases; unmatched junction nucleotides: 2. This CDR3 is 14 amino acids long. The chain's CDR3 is CASRGLATTDTQYF. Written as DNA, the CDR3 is TGTGCCAGCAGGGGACTAGCGACCACAGATACGCAGTATTTT.

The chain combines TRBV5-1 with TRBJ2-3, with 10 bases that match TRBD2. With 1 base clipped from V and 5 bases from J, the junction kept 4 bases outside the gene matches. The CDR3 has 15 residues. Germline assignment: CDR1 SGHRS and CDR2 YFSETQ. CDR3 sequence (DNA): TGCGCCAGCAGCTTGAGGGGACTAGCGAAAGATACGCAGTATTTT. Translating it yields CASSLRGLAKDTQYF.

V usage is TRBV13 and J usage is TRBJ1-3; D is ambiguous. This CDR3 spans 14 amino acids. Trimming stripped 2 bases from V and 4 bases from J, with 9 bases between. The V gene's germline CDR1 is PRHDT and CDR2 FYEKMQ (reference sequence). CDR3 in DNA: TGTGCCAGCAGCTTAAGAGGGATAGGAAACACCATATATTTT. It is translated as CASSLRGIGNTIYF.

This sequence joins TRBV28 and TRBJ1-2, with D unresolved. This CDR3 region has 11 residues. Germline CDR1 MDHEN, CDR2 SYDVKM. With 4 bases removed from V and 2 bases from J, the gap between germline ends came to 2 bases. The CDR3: CASSSNYGYTF. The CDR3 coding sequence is TGTGCCAGCAGTTCGAACTATGGCTACACCTTC.

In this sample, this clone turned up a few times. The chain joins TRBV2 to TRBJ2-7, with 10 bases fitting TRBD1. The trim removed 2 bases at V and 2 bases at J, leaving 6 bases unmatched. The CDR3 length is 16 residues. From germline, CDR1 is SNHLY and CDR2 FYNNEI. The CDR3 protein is CASSEPTGGATYEQYF. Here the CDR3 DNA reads TGTGCCAGCAGTGAACCGACAGGGGGCGCGACCTACGAGCAGTACTTC.

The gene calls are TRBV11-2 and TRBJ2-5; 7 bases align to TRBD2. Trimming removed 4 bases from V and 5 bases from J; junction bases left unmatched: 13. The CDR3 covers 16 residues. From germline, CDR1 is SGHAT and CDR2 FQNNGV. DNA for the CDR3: TGTGCCAGCAGCTGGCAAAGCGGGGCCACGAGGGAGACCCAGTACTTC. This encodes CASSWQSGATRETQYF. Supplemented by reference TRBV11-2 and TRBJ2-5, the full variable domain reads EAGVAQSPRYKIIEKRQSVAFWCNPISGHATLYWYQQILGQGPKLLIQFQNNGVVDDSQLPKDRFSAERLKGVDSTLKIQPAKLEDSAVYLCASSWQSGATRETQYFGPGTRLLVL.

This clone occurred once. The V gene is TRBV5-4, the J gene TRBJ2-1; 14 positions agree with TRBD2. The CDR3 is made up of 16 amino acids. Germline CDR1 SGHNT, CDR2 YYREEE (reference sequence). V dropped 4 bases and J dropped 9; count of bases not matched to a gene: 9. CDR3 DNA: TGTGCCAGCAGCCCGAGGACTAGCGGGGGGAATAGTGAGCAGTTCTTC. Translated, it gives CASSPRTSGGNSEQFF.

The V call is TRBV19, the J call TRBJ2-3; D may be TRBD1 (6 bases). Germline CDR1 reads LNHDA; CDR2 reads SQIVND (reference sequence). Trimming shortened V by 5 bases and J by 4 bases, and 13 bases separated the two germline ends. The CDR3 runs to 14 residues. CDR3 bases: TGTGCCAGTAGTCCCCCGGGGACACCAGATACGCAGTATTTT. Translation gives CASSPPGTPDTQYF.

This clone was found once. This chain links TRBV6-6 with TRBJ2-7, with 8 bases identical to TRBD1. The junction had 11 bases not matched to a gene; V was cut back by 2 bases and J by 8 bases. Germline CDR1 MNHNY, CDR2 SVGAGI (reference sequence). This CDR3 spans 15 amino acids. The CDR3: CASSYSGQGVTQQYF. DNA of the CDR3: TGTGCCAGCAGTTACAGTGGACAGGGAGTTACGCAGCAGTACTTC.

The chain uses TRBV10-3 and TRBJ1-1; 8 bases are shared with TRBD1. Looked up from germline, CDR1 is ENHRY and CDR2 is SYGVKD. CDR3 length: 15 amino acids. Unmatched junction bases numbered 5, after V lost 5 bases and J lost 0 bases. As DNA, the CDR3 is TGTGCCATCAGTTGGACAGGGATTATGAACACTGAAGCTTTCTTT. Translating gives CAISWTGIMNTEAFF.

The CDR3 DNA follows: TGCGCCAGCAGCTCGACAGGGAATGAGCAGTTCTTC. This translates into CASSSTGNEQFF. The V gene is TRBV5-1, the J gene TRBJ2-1, with TRBD1 identical over 7 bases. Germline trimming cut 3 bases from V and 7 bases from J; bases unmatched to any gene: 1. CDR1 and CDR2 (germline): SGHRS, YFSETQ. The CDR3 has 12 residues.

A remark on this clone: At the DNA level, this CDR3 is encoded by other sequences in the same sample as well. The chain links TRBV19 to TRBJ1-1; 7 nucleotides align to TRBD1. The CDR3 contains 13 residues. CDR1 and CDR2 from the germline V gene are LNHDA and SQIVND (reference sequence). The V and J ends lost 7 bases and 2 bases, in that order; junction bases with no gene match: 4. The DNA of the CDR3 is TGTGCCAGTAACAGGGGCAGAAACACTGAAGCTTTCTTT. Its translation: CASNRGRNTEAFF.

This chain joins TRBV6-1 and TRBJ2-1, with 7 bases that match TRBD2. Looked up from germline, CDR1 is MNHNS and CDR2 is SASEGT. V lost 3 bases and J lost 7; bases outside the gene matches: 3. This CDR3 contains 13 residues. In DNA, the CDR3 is TGTGCCAGCAGTGAGGGGGGGAAGAATGAGCAGTTCTTC. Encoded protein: CASSEGGKNEQFF.

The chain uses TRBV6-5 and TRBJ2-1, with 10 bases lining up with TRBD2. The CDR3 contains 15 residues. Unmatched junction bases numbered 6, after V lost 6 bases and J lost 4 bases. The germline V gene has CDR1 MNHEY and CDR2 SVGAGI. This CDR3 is CASSLTSGDYNEQFF. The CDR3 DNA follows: TGTGCCAGCAGCCTAACTAGCGGGGATTACAATGAGCAGTTCTTC.

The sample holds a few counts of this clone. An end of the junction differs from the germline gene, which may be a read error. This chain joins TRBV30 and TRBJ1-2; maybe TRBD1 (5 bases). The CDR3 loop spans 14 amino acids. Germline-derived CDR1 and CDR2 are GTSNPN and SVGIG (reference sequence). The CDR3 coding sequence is TGTGCCTTCTATAGACAGACAACTAACTATGGCTACCCCTTC. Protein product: CAFYRQTTNYGYPF.

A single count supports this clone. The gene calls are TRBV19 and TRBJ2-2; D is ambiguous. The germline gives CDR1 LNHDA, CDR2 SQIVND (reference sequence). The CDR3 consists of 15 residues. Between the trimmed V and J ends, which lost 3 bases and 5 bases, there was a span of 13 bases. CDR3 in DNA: TGTGCCAGTAGTATTGAAGGAGTACGGACCGGGGAGCTGTTTTTT. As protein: CASSIEGVRTGELFF.

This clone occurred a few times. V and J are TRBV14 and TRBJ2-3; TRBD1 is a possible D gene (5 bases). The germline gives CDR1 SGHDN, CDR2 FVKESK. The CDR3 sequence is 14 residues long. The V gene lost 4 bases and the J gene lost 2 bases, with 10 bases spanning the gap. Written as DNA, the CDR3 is TGTGCCAGCAGCCCAGGGTGGCACACAGATACGCAGTATTTT. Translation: CASSPGWHTDTQYF.

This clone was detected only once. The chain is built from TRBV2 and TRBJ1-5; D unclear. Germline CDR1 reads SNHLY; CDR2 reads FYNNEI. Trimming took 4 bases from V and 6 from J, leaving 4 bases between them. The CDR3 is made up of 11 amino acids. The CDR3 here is CASSVGQPQHF. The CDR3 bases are TGTGCCAGCAGTGTCGGTCAGCCCCAGCATTTT.

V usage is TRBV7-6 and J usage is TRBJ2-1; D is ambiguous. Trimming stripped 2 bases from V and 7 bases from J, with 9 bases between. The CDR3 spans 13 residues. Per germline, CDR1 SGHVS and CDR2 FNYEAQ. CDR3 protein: CASSLFRTNEQFF. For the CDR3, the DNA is TGTGCCAGCAGCTTATTTCGCACAAATGAGCAGTTCTTC.

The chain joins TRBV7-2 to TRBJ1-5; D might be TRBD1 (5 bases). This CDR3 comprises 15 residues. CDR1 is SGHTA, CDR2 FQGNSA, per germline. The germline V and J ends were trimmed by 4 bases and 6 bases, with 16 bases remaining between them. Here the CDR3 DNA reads TGTGCCAGCAGCTCCCACCTGGGCAGGGTTCAGCCCCAGCATTTT. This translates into CASSSHLGRVQPQHF.

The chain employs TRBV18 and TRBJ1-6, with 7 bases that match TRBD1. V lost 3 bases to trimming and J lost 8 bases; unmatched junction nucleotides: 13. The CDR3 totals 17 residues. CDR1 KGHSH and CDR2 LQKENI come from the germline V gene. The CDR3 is CASSPLRQGKIDSPLHF. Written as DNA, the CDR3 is TGTGCCAGCTCACCCCTCAGACAGGGAAAGATCGATTCACCCCTCCACTTT.

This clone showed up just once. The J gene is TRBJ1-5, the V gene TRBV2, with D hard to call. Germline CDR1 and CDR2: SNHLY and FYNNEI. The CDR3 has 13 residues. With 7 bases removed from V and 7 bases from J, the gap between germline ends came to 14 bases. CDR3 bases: TGTGCCAGCAATGTAGAGGGCGAGCAGCCCCAGCATTTT. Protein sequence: CASNVEGEQPQHF. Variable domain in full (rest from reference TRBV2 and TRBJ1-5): EPEVTQTPSHQVTQMGQEVILRCVPISNHLYFYWYRQILGQKVEFLVSFYNNEISEKSEIFDDQFSVERPDGSNFTLKIRSTKLEDSAMYFCASNVEGEQPQHFGDGTRLSIL.

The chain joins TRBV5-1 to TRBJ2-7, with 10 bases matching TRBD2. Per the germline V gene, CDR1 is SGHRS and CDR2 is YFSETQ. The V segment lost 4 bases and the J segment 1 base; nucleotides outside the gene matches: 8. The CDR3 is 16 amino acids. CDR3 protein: CASSLATSGVSYEQYF. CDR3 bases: TGCGCCAGCAGCCTTGCTACTAGCGGGGTGTCCTACGAGCAGTACTTC.

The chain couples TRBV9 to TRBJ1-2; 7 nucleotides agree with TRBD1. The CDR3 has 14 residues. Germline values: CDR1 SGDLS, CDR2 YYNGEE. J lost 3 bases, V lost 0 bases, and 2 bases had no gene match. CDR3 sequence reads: CASSVATGDYGYTF. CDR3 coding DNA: TGTGCCAGCAGCGTAGCCACAGGGGACTATGGCTACACCTTC.

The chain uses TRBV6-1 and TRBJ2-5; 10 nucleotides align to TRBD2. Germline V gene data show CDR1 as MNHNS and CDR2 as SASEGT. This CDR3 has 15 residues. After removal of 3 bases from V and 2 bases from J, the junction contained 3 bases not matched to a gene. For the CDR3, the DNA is TGTGCCAGCAGTGACGGAGCGGGGGGGCAAGAGACCCAGTACTTC. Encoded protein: CASSDGAGGQETQYF.

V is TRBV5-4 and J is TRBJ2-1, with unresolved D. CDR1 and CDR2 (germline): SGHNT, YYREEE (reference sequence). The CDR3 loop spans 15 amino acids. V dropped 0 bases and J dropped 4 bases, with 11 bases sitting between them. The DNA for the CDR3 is TGTGCCAGCAGCTTGGACCCAGTGCCTTACAATGAGCAGTTCTTC. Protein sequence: CASSLDPVPYNEQFF.